These T cell receptor beta chains were read from a single sample in a study of human T cells and chemical hapten exposure. TCRdb independently ran MiXCR on the RACE reads; one entry per CDR3 protein. The table lists 200,000 to 300,000 distinct CDR3 sequences, around 9.3% of them singletons, with less than 3% in the top ten. This specimen consisted of whole blood, obtained in connection with sensitization to the hapten diphenylcyclopropenone (DPC). The receptor set was obtained from a woman aged 40-49 years with alopecia areata. Some clones in this sample may be carry-over from other donors' samples. Both conserved end residues are part of each CDR3.

v_gene: TRBV28; j_gene: TRBJ2-2; CDR3aa: CASSLEGRGTGELFF
v_gene: TRBV24-1; j_gene: TRBJ1-3; CDR3aa: CATSDSGLSGNTIYF
v_gene: TRBV7-2; j_gene: TRBJ1-2; CDR3aa: CASSLVGRQGRGYTF
v_gene: TRBV6-5; j_gene: TRBJ2-1; CDR3aa: CASSYSSGHEQFF
v_gene: TRBV28; j_gene: TRBJ2-7; CDR3aa: CASSAPGREQYF
v_gene: TRBV29-1; j_gene: TRBJ1-5; CDR3aa: CSVVQGNQGQPQHF
v_gene: TRBV7-2; j_gene: TRBJ2-1; CDR3aa: CASSLAGGDVTIRFF
v_gene: TRBV28; j_gene: TRBJ2-6; CDR3aa: CASSRRVSGANVLTF
v_gene: TRBV29-1; j_gene: TRBJ2-5; CDR3aa: CSVSGRAWGETQYF
v_gene: TRBV20-1; j_gene: TRBJ1-2; CDR3aa: CSARVGQIYGYTF
v_gene: TRBV7-2; j_gene: TRBJ2-6; CDR3aa: CASSLASGMGANVLTF
v_gene: TRBV20-1; j_gene: TRBJ1-5; CDR3aa: CSGTEHSNQPQHF
v_gene: TRBV5-5; j_gene: TRBJ2-3; CDR3aa: CASSPIDPDTQYF
v_gene: TRBV6-5; j_gene: TRBJ2-7; CDR3aa: CASSPRGHSGSSYEQYF
v_gene: TRBV27; j_gene: TRBJ1-1; CDR3aa: CASTKDSWNTEAFF
v_gene: TRBV28; j_gene: TRBJ2-7; CDR3aa: CASRGHTASEQYF
v_gene: TRBV5-5; j_gene: TRBJ2-7; CDR3aa: CASSLVTGGTYEQYF
v_gene: TRBV11-2; j_gene: TRBJ2-1; CDR3aa: CASSFPGGEQFF
v_gene: TRBV7-9; j_gene: TRBJ1-5; CDR3aa: CASSLDGPQHF
v_gene: TRBV6-5; j_gene: TRBJ1-1; CDR3aa: CASSPGRGSGGAFF
v_gene: TRBV30; j_gene: TRBJ2-1; CDR3aa: CAWSWSSNEQFF
v_gene: TRBV5-5; j_gene: TRBJ2-1; CDR3aa: CASSRSIMTGPSSYSEQFF
v_gene: TRBV7-2; j_gene: TRBJ1-2; CDR3aa: CASSARGVDRRGYTF
v_gene: TRBV12-3/TRBV12-4; j_gene: TRBJ2-7; CDR3aa: CASSRDLYEQYF
v_gene: TRBV28; j_gene: TRBJ2-2; CDR3aa: CASRGRVNTGELFF
v_gene: TRBV4-1; j_gene: TRBJ2-5; CDR3aa: CASSQDGGLLTQYF
v_gene: TRBV7-9; j_gene: TRBJ2-7; CDR3aa: CASSLAQGGLYEQYF
v_gene: TRBV6-5; j_gene: TRBJ2-4; CDR3aa: CAPFRGRDGNIQYF
v_gene: TRBV29-1; j_gene: TRBJ1-3; CDR3aa: CSVEEAIGNTIYF
v_gene: TRBV29-1; j_gene: TRBJ2-7; CDR3aa: CSVQLAGIYEQYF
v_gene: TRBV20-1; j_gene: TRBJ1-3; CDR3aa: CSAERSPGNTIYF
v_gene: TRBV5-1; j_gene: TRBJ2-3; CDR3aa: CASSLREEGDTQYF
v_gene: TRBV12-3/TRBV12-4; j_gene: TRBJ2-3; CDR3aa: CASSSGQRPFATDTQYF
v_gene: TRBV12-3/TRBV12-4; j_gene: TRBJ1-1; CDR3aa: CASSSAGTGSVAFF
v_gene: TRBV6-1; j_gene: TRBJ2-5; CDR3aa: CASSEGRGSQTQYF
v_gene: TRBV9; j_gene: TRBJ2-7; CDR3aa: CASSVLDRGYEQYF
v_gene: TRBV6-6; j_gene: TRBJ1-3; CDR3aa: CASSYVRPDSGNTIYF
v_gene: TRBV5-1; j_gene: TRBJ1-4; CDR3aa: CASSLREAGVEKLFF
v_gene: TRBV28; j_gene: TRBJ2-1; CDR3aa: CATLPGAGGYNEQFF
v_gene: TRBV11-2; j_gene: TRBJ2-1; CDR3aa: CASSSRGRLAASEQFF
v_gene: TRBV29-1; j_gene: TRBJ2-3; CDR3aa: CSVAKTARDTQYF
v_gene: TRBV27; j_gene: TRBJ2-3; CDR3aa: CASSLATGMPDTQYF
v_gene: TRBV5-6; j_gene: TRBJ1-5; CDR3aa: CASSQGFGSNQPQHF
v_gene: TRBV18; j_gene: TRBJ1-1; CDR3aa: CASSLTADRPTAFF
v_gene: TRBV9; j_gene: TRBJ2-7; CDR3aa: CASSVGGRTPDEQYF
v_gene: TRBV10-3; j_gene: TRBJ2-7; CDR3aa: CAISTVAAYEQYF
v_gene: TRBV20-1; j_gene: TRBJ1-1; CDR3aa: CSAPTSGRAEAFF
v_gene: TRBV6-1; j_gene: TRBJ2-3; CDR3aa: CATRKTDTQYF
v_gene: TRBV9; j_gene: TRBJ2-7; CDR3aa: CASSPPGAGTYEQYF
v_gene: TRBV30; j_gene: TRBJ2-1; CDR3aa: CAWSHLVELSNEQFF
v_gene: TRBV2; j_gene: TRBJ2-1; CDR3aa: CASSEVLVSYNEQFF
v_gene: TRBV7-3; j_gene: TRBJ2-1; CDR3aa: CASSVWSSPYNEQFF
v_gene: TRBV7-2; j_gene: TRBJ2-3; CDR3aa: CASTTGTSGSKPTSTDTQYF
v_gene: TRBV29-1; j_gene: TRBJ2-3; CDR3aa: CSVEDRQGSDTQYF
v_gene: TRBV3-1; j_gene: TRBJ2-1; CDR3aa: CASNLAGGAYNEQFF
v_gene: TRBV28; j_gene: TRBJ1-5; CDR3aa: CASSSGLLPQHF
v_gene: TRBV19; j_gene: TRBJ2-5; CDR3aa: CASSGPGPTWRSQYF
v_gene: TRBV7-9; j_gene: TRBJ2-7; CDR3aa: CASSSGTPRSYEQYF
v_gene: TRBV7-8; j_gene: TRBJ2-2; CDR3aa: CASSSVGRTGELFF
v_gene: TRBV6-6; j_gene: TRBJ1-5; CDR3aa: CASSHGMRLRVNQPQHF